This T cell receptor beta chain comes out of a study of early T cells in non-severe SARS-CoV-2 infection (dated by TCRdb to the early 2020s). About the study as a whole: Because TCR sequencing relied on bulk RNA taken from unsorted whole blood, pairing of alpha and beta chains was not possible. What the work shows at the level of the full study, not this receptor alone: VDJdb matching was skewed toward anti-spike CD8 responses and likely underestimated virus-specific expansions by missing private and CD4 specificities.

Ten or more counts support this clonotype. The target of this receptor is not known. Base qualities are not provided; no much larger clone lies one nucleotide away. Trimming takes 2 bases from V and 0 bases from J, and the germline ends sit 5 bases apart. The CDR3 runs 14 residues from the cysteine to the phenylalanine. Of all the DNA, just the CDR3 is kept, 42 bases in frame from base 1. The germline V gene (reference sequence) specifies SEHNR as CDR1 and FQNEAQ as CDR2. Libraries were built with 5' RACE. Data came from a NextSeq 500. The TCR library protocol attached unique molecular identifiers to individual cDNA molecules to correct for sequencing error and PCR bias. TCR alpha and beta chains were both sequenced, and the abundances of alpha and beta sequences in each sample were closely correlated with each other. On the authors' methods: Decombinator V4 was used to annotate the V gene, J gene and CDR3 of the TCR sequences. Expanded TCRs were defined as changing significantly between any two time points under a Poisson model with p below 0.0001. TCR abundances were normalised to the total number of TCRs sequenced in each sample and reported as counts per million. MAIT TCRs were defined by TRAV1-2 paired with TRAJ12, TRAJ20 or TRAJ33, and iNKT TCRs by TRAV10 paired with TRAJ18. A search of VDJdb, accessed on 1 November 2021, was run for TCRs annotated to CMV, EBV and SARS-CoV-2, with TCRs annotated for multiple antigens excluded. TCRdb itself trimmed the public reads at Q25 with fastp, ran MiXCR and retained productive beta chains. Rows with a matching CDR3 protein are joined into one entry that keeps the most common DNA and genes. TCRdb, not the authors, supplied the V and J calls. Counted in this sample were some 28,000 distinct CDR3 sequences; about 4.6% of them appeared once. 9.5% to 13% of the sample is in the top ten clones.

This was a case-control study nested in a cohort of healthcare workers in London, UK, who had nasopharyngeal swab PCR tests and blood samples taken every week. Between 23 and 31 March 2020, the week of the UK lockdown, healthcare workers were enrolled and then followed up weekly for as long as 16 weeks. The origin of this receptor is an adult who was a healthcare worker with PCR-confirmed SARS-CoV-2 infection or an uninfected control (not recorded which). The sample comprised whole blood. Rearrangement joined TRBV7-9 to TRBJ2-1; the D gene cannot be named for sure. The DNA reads TGTGCCAGCAGCTTATCGAGCTCCTACAATGAGCAGTTCTTC. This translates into CASSLSSSYNEQFF.